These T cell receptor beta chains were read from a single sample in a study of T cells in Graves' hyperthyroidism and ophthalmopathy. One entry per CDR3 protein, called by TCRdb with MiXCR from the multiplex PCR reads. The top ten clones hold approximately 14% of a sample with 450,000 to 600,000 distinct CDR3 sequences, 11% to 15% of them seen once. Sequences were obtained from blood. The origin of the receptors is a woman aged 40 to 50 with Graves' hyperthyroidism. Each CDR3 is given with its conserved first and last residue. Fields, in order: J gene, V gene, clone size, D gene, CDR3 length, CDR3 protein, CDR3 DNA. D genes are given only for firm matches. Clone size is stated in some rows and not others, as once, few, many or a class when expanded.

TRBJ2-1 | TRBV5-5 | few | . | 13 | CASSLSLRNEQFF | TGTGCCAGCAGCTTGTCCCTACGCAATGAGCAGTTCTTC
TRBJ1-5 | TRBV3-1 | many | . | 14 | CASSPGLGGQPQHF | TGTGCCAGCAGTCCCGGTCTCGGTGGTCAGCCCCAGCATTTT
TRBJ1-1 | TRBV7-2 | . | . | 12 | CASSPIYTEAFF | TGTGCCAGCAGCCCCATTTACACTGAAGCTTTCTTT
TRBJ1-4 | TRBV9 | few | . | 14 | CASSVGVQGEKLFF | TGTGCCAGCAGCGTAGGGGTCCAGGGTGAAAAACTGTTTTTT
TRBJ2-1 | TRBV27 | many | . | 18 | CASSILRIRGASYNEQFF | TGTGCCAGCAGTATACTTCGGATTCGGGGGGCTTCCTACAATGAGCAGTTCTTC
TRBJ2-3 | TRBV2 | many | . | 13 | CASSESRTDTQYF | TGTGCCAGCAGTGAGTCTAGGACAGATACGCAGTATTTT
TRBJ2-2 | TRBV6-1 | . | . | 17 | CASSENPLWRGAGELFF | TGTGCCAGCAGTGAAAACCCCCTGTGGAGGGGGGCCGGGGAGCTGTTTTTT
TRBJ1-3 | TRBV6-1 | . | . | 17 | CASSYYPGLPSGNTIYF | TGTGCCAGCAGTTATTATCCGGGGCTTCCCTCTGGAAACACCATATATTTT
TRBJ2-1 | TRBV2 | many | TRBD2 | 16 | CASSEILRGGYNEQFF | TGTGCCAGCAGTGAAATTTTGCGGGGGGGCTACAATGAGCAGTTCTTC
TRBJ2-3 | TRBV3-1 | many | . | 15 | CASSHLSGTTDTQYF | TGTGCCAGCAGCCACCTAAGCGGGACAACGGATACGCAGTATTTT
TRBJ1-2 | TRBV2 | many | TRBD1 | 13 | CASRVGQGRGYTF | TGTGCCAGCAGGGTCGGACAGGGGAGGGGCTACACCTTC
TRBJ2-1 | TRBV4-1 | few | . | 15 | CASSQDILFYNEQFF | TGCGCCAGCAGCCAAGACATCTTATTCTACAATGAGCAGTTCTTC
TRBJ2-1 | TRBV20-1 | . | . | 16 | CSARDVGASPYNEQFF | TGCAGTGCTAGAGACGTCGGGGCCTCCCCCTACAATGAGCAGTTCTTC
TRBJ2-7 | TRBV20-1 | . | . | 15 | CSARVGTVEGYEQYF | TGCAGTGCTAGAGTTGGTACAGTCGAGGGATACGAGCAGTACTTC
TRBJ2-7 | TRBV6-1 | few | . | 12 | CASRWNSYEQYF | TGTGCCAGCAGGTGGAACTCCTACGAGCAGTACTTC
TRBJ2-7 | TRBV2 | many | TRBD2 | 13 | CASLGGSTYEQYF | TGTGCCAGCTTGGGGGGGTCTACCTACGAGCAGTACTTC
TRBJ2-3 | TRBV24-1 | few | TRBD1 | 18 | CATSDPPGQGQSTDTQYF | TGTGCCACCAGTGATCCCCCCGGACAGGGACAAAGCACAGATACGCAGTATTTT
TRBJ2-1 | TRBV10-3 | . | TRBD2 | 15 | CAITSGLAESSEQFF | TGTGCCATCACCTCGGGACTAGCCGAATCCAGTGAGCAGTTCTTC
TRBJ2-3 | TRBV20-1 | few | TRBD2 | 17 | CSATGLAGDWGTDTQYF | TGCAGTGCTACGGGACTAGCGGGAGATTGGGGCACAGATACGCAGTATTTT
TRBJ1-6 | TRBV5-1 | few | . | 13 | CASSSSWNSPLHF | TGCGCCAGCAGCTCCAGTTGGAATTCACCCCTCCACTTT
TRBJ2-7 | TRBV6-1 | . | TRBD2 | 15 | CASSELLAGGTEQYF | TGTGCCAGCAGTGAATTGCTAGCGGGAGGCACCGAGCAGTACTTC
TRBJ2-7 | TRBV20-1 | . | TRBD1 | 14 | CSAESGTGGYGQYF | TGCAGTGCTGAGTCGGGGACAGGGGGTTATGGGCAGTACTTC
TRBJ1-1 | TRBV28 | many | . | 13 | CASSRPSNTEAFF | TGTGCCAGCAGCCGACCGTCGAACACTGAAGCTTTCTTT
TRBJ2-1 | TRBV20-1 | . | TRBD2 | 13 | CSGLAGGYNEQFF | TGCAGTGGTCTAGCGGGAGGATACAATGAGCAGTTCTTC
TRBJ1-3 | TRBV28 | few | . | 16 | CASSLLGAGSGNTIYF | TGTGCCAGCAGTTTGTTGGGGGCTGGTTCTGGAAACACCATATATTTT
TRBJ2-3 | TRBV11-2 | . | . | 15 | CASSLDRDKDDTQYF | TGTGCCAGCAGCTTAGATCGGGATAAGGACGATACGCAGTATTTT
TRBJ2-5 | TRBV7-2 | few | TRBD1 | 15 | CASSLPPTQGTTQYF | TGTGCCAGCAGCTTACCCCCCACACAGGGGACCACCCAGTACTTC
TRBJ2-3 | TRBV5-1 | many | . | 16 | CASSLAPSASTDTQYF | TGCGCCAGCAGCTTGGCCCCTAGCGCCAGCACAGATACGCAGTATTTT
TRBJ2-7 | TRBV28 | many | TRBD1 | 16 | CASSLTGVNGAYEQYF | TGTGCCAGCAGTTTAACAGGGGTCAATGGGGCCTACGAGCAGTACTTC
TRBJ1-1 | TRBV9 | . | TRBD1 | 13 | CASSATSGQAAFF | TGTGCCAGCAGCGCAACGAGTGGACAGGCAGCTTTCTTT
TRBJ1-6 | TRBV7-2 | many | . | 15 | CASSLDGALVSPLHF | TGTGCCAGCAGCTTAGACGGGGCCCTGGTTTCACCCCTCCACTTT
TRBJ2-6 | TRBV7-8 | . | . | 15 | CASSDGPSGANVLTF | TGTGCCAGCAGCGACGGCCCCTCTGGGGCCAACGTCCTGACTTTC
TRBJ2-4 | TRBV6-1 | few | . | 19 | CASSELTGPTQRAKNIQYF | TGTGCCAGCAGTGAACTTACAGGGCCCACCCAGCGAGCCAAAAACATTCAGTACTTC
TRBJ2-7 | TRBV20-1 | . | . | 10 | CSARASEQYF | TGCAGTGCTAGAGCCAGCGAGCAGTACTTC
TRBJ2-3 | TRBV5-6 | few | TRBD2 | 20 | CASSTEGLAGGSVSTDTQYF | TGTGCCAGCAGCACCGAAGGACTAGCGGGAGGGTCTGTTAGCACAGATACGCAGTATTTT
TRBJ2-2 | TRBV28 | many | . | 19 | CASSPLFARPLSNTGELFF | TGTGCCAGCAGCCCCCTCTTCGCAAGGCCACTGTCGAACACCGGGGAGCTGTTTTTT
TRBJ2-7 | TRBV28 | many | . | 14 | CASRSTRGNYEQYF | TGTGCCAGCAGGAGTACTAGGGGGAACTACGAGCAGTACTTC